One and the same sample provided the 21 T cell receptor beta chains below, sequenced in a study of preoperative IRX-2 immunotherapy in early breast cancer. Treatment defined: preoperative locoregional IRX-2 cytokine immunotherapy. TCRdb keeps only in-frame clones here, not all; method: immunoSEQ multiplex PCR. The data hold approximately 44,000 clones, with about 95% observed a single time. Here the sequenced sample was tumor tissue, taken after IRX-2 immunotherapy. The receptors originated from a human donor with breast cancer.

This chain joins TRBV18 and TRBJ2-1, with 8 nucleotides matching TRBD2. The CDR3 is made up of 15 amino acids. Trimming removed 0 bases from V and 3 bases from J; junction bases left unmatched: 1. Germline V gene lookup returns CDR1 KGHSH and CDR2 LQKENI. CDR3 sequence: CASSPPGTSYNEQFF. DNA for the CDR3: TGTGCCAGCTCACCACCGGGGACTAGCTACAATGAGCAGTTCTTC.

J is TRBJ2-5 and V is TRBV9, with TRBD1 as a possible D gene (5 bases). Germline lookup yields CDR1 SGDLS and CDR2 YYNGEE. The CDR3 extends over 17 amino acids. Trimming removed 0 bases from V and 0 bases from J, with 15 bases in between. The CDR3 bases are TGTGCCAGCAGCGTAGAAGGCAGGGTGGAGTACCAAGAGACCCAGTACTTC. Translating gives CASSVEGRVEYQETQYF.

CDR3 amino acids: CASSPGGQETQYF. CDR3 bases: TGTGCCAGCTCCCCCGGGGGGCAAGAGACCCAGTACTTC. V is TRBV18 and J is TRBJ2-5; 7 bases line up with TRBD2. This CDR3 is 13 amino acids long. After removal of 6 bases from V and 2 bases from J, the junction contained 3 bases not matched to a gene. Germline lookup yields CDR1 KGHSH and CDR2 LQKENI.

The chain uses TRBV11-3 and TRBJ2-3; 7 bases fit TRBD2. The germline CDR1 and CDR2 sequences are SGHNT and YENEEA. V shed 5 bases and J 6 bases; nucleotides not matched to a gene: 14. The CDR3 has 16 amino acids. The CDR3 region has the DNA TGTGCCAGCAGCCCCTCGGGAGGCGGGGCAGGTGATACGCAGTATTTT. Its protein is CASSPSGGGAGDTQYF.

This CDR3 is CASSYPGQGPGELFF. CDR3 sequence (DNA): TGTGCCAGCAGCTACCCGGGACAGGGTCCCGGGGAGCTGTTTTTT. V gene TRBV7-8 combines with J gene TRBJ2-2; TRBD1 matches at 9 bases. Germline V CDR1 and CDR2: SGHVS, FQNEAQ. The CDR3 consists of 15 residues. The V and J ends lost 4 bases and 6 bases, in that order; junction bases with no gene match: 6.

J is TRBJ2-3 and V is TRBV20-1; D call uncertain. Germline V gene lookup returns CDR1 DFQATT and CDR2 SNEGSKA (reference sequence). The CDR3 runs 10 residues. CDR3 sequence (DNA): TGCGGAACCCGCACAGATACGCAGTATTTT. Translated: CGTRTDTQYF.

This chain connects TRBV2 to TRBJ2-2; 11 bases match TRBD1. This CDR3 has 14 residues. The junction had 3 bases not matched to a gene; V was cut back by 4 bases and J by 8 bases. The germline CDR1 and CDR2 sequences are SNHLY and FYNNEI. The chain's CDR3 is CASSGDRGSGELFF. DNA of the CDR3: TGTGCCAGCAGTGGGGACAGGGGGTCGGGGGAGCTGTTTTTT.

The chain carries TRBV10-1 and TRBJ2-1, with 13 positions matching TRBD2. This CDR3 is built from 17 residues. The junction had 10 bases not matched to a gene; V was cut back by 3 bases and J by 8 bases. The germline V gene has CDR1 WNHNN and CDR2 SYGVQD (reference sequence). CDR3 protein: CASSEILAGGPVDEQFF. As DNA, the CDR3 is TGCGCCAGCAGTGAAATACTAGCGGGAGGGCCGGTAGATGAGCAGTTCTTC.

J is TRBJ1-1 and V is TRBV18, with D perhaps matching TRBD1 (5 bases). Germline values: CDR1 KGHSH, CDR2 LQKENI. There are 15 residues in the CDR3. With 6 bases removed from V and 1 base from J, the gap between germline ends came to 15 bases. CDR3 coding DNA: TGTGCCAGCTCCCCTCTTGGGGACCCGAACACTGAAGCTTTCTTT. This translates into CASSPLGDPNTEAFF.

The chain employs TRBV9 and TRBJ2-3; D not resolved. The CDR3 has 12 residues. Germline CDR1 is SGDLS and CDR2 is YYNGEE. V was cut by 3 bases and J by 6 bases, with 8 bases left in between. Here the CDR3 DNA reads TGTGCCAGCAGCGGGGAAGGGGATACGCAGTATTTT. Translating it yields CASSGEGDTQYF.

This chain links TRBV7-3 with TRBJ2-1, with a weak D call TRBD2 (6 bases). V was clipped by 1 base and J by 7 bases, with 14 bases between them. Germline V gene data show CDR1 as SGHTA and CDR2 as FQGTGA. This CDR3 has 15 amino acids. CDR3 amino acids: CASSLSSGAGNEQFF. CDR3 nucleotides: TGTGCCAGCAGCTTAAGCTCCGGGGCGGGGAATGAGCAGTTCTTC.

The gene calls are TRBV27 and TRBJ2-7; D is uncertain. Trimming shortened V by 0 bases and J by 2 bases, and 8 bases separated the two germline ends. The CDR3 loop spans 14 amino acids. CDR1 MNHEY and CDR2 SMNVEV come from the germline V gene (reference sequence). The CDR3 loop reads CASSLSVVTYEQYF. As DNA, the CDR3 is TGTGCCAGCAGTTTATCTGTCGTCACCTACGAGCAGTACTTC.

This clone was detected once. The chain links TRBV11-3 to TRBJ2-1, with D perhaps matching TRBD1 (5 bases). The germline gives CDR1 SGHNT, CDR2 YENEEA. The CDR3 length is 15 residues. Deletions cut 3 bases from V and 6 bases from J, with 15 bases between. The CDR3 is CASSFGQGSSNEQFF. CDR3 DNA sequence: TGTGCCAGCAGCTTTGGGCAGGGATCTTCCAATGAGCAGTTCTTC.

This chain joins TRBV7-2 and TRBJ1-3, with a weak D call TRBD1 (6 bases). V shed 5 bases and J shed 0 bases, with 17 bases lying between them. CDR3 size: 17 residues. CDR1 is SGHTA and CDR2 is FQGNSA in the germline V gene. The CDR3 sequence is CASSTQTGRYSGNTIYF. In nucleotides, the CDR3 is TGTGCCAGCAGCACACAAACAGGGCGATACTCTGGAAACACCATATATTTT.

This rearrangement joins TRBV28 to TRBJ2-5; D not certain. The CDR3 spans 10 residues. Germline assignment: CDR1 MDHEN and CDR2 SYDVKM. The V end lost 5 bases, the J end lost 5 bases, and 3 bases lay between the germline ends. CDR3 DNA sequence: TGTGCCAGCAGTGGCGAGACCCAGTACTTC. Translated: CASSGETQYF.

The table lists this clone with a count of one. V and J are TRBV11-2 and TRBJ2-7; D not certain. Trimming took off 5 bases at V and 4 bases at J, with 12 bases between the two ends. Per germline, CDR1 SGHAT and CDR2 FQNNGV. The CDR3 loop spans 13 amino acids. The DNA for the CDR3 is TGTGCCAGCAGCCCCGGAGTTTTGTACGAGCAGTACTTC. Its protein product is CASSPGVLYEQYF.

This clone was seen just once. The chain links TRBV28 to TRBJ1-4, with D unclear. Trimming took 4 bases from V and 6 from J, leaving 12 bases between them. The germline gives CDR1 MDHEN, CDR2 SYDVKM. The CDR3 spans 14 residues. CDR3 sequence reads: CASSSPGMYEKLFF. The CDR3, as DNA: TGTGCCAGCAGTTCTCCCGGGATGTATGAAAAACTGTTTTTT.

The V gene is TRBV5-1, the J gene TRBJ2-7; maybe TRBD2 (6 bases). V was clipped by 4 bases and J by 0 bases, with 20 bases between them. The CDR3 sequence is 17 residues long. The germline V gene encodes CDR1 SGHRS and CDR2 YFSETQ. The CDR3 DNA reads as TGCGCCAGCAGCCCGTTGGAGGGTGACCCGAGCTCCTACGAGCAGTACTTC. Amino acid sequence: CASSPLEGDPSSYEQYF.

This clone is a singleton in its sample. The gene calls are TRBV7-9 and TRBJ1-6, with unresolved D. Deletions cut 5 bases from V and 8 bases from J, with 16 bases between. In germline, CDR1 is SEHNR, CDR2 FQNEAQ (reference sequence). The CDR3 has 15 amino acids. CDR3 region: CASSPSRDLYSPLHF. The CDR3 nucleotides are TGTGCCAGCAGCCCCTCCCGGGATTTATATTCACCCCTCCACTTT.

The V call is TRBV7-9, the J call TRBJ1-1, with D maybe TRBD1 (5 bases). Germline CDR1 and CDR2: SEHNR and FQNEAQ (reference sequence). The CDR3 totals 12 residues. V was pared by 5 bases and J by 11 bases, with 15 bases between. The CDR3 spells CASSTGTLAAFF. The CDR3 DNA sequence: TGTGCCAGCAGCACCGGGACCCTCGCCGCTTTCTTT.

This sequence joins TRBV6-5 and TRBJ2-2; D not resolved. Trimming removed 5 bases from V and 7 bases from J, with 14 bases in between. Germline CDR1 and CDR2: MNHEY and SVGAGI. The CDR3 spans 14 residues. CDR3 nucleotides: TGTGCCAGCAGTCGAACCCCCGGTGGCGGGGAGCTGTTTTTT. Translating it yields CASSRTPGGGELFF.